This TCR beta chain was profiled in a study of shared clonotypes between healthy human individuals (dated by TCRdb to about 2020). For the wider study: The cohort comprised a couple of women and three men aged 18 to 49 years. To estimate repertoire size and how much clonotype sharing occurs between individuals, the study deeply sequenced the blood TCR repertoires of several healthy adults. Each donor's leukapheresis produced roughly between roughly 0.85 and 10 billion PBMCs. For each donor, CD4 naive and CD4 memory were each run on three plates, CD8 naive on two plates, and CD8 memory on one plate. Libraries were prepared and TCR repertoires were sequenced by different laboratories using diverse techniques, in order to increase sequencing depth and limit assay-specific biases.

Using the deep immunoSEQ assay, TCR CDR3 regions were amplified from genomic DNA by multiplex PCR. Genomic DNA extracted from each cell subset was distributed evenly over all wells of several immunoSEQ 96-well plates, and each plate served as one replicate. For sorted subsets, roughly 0.2 ug genomic DNA, equal to 25,000 to 35,000 T cell genomes, was loaded into each replicate PCR. Purified libraries were quantified with a Qubit 3.0 fluorometer, sized on a Bioanalyzer 2100, and re-quantified with the KAPA Library Quantification kit. Every immunoSEQ 96-well plate was sequenced on a separate single-read 150-cycle Illumina NextSeq 550 flow cell. The study's own analysis went as follows. Because the immunoSEQ output held only junctional sequences and lacked quality scores, the filtering could not match the filtering applied to full-length reads. To assign V/J genes and CDR3, sequences were annotated against IMGT germline references using PyIR, a Python wrapper for IgBLAST v1.9. Any read was removed if the V/J assignment was weak (E-value above 1e-6), the CDR3 was missing, or the read contained stop codons, out-of-frame junctions, or ambiguous translated residues. V3J clonotypes were defined as sequences sharing the same inferred V gene, J gene, and CDR3 amino acid sequence. The percentage overlap between two repertoires was calculated by dividing the number of shared unique clonotypes by the size of the smaller repertoire. Richness of each repertoire was evaluated using RTK rarefaction, the Chao1 estimator, and Recon v2.1 estimates of unobserved clonotypes. Generation probabilities were computed with OLGA for all TCRbeta clonotypes obtained by the gDNA method from several donors. TCRdb carries this immuneACCESS record with in-frame sequences only. Its versions omit some clonotypes, under half of them owing to an unresolved V gene in the studies checked, with the rest unexplained. D and trimming come from the DNA, and the V and J calls and clone size come from that table. In this sample the table shows approximately 1.5 million clones, about 98.5% of which occur a single time. The top ten hold under 0.45% of the sample.

CDR1 is given as MNHEY and CDR2 as SVGAGI, both from the germline V gene. V sheds 6 bases and J sheds 7 bases, leaving 16 bases between their ends. The CDR3 holds 14 amino acids from the cysteine to the phenylalanine. Of the read, only the CDR3 DNA is kept; its 42 bases are in frame from base 1. Results and caveats for the whole study, not just this receptor: Even with the large sequencing depth, rarefaction of the sorted-subset datasets indicated that sequencing was incomplete. Pairwise subsampling indicated that sequencing depth was expected to affect the degree of clonotype sharing among donors. Larger estimated clonotype richness was generally found for naive subsets than for memory subsets. Higher generation probabilities were observed for clonotypes shared by all four sorted-subset donors than for non-shared clonotypes. When a few donors were compared, the shared fraction of clonotypes was approximately 5% for naive CD4, 3.5% to 4% for naive CD8, 2.3% for memory CD4, and approximately 0.4% for memory CD8. Only blood was sampled, and tissue TCR repertoires likely differ from those in blood. The genetic and exposure-history diversity represented was limited by the small number of donors.

With regard to this clone: What antigen it recognizes has not been identified. Nothing much larger sits one base from this clone, and base qualities are not available.

Healthy HIV-negative adults with no recently reported acute infections or vaccinations were included as donors. Every donor was a Caucasian adult living in Nashville, Tennessee, USA. CD4+ T cells were enriched by magnetic negative selection; naive cells were then positively selected on CD45RA, and the negative fraction formed the memory subset. After blood collection by leukapheresis, PBMCs were isolated using Ficoll-Histopaque density gradient centrifugation and then cryopreserved in the vapor phase of liquid nitrogen. Purity and quantity of every magnetically sorted T cell population were checked by analytical flow cytometry. From each sorted fraction, genomic DNA was isolated and quantified by UV absorbance on a Nanodrop 2000c.

Sequences were obtained from naive CD4+ T cells sorted from blood. The cell subset or site label of this sample denotes: CD45RA+ positively selected. The receptor was derived from a man aged 25-45 years in good health. This chain joins TRBV6-5 to TRBJ1-5; the D gene identity is not certain. The DNA sequence is TGTGCCAGCAGCCCCCGAAGGTCCGAACAGCCCCAGCATTTT. This yields the protein CASSPRRSEQPQHF.